The sequence of this T cell receptor (beta chain) was determined in a study of cytomegalovirus exposure and HLA in healthy donors. General study results and limits: V- and J-gene trimming of TCR beta was linked (in a later analysis) to a missense DCLRE1C variant.

To note about this clone: Antigen unknown.

The PCR ran on 60 Vbeta and 13 Jbeta primers. Some clones are missing from TCRdb's copy, which holds only in-frame ones; the method was immunoSEQ multiplex PCR. Among about 130,000 clones listed, roughly 82% were seen once. The V gene lost 8 bases and the J gene lost 3 bases, with 10 bases spanning the gap. Germline assignment: CDR1 ENHRY and CDR2 SYGVKD. There are 12 residues in the CDR3. This rearrangement joins TRBV10-3 to TRBJ2-5, with D perhaps TRBD2 (6 bases). This clonotype originated in a woman in her sixties in good health and CMV-seropositive. Sequenced: PBMCs. The DNA for the CDR3 is TGTGCCATCGGCGGGGCAGAAGAGACCCAGTACTTC. This translates into CAIGGAEETQYF.